This T cell receptor (beta chain) was found in a study of shared clonotypes between healthy human individuals. Study as a whole: Contributing individuals were a couple of females and three males aged 18 to 49. CD4 naive and memory got three plates each, CD8 naive two, CD8 memory one.

Memory CD4+ cells were the fraction left after CD45RA+ naive selection. General observations from the study: Some naive CD4 clonotypes, about 5%, turned up in common across several donors.

This clone was seen a single time. Its specificity is unknown. The junction differs from germline at one of its ends, possibly a read error. Only in-frame clones appear in the TCRdb table, and some are missing; sequencing was by immunoSEQ multiplex PCR. The data contain roughly 2.2 million clones, approximately 95% of them singletons. The specimen sequenced was naive CD4+ T cells from PBMCs. Subset denoted: CD45RA+ positively selected. This receptor was obtained from a young man in good health. Some clones in this sample may be carry-over from other donors' samples.

For the CDR3, the DNA is TGTGCCAGCAACGGACTAGCGGGAGTAGGGCTCTTC. This gives the protein CASNGLAGVGLF. The chain joins TRBV2 to TRBJ2-1, with 13 bases fitting TRBD2. This CDR3 contains 12 residues. CDR1 and CDR2 (germline): SNHLY, FYNNEI. Looking up the rest from reference TRBV2 and TRBJ2-1 gives the full variable domain: EPEVTQTPSHQVTQMGQEVILRCVPISNHLYFYWYRQILGQKVEFLVSFYNNEISEKSEIFDDQFSVERPDGSNFTLKIRSTKLEDSAMYFCASNGLAGVGLFGPGTRLTVL.